A selection of T cell receptor beta chains follows, all from one sample in a study of blood T cells in healthy people across ages. MiXCR, run by TCRdb on the 5' RACE reads, gives a single entry per CDR3 protein. In the table there are roughly 1,000,000 distinct CDR3 sequences, under 30% of which are singletons. The sample was also reused in another study, on T cells of mothers and their children.

Sequencing was carried out using blood. All receptors come from a girl aged 2 to 9 in good health. The CDR3 runs from the conserved cysteine through the conserved F or W. Each record gives: D gene, V gene, clone size, J gene, CDR3 protein, CDR3 DNA. A D gene is named only where the DNA matches it firmly. Clone size is shown for a subset of rows, as once, few, many or a class of expanded clone.

d_gene: NA; v_gene: TRBV7-8; abundance: NA; j_gene: TRBJ1-6; CDR3aa: CASSGSDSLNSPLHF; CDR3nt: TGTGCCAGCAGCGGATCGGACAGCCTTAATTCACCCCTCCACTTT
d_gene: NA; v_gene: TRBV15; abundance: NA; j_gene: TRBJ2-3; CDR3aa: CATSPDGKALNTQYF; CDR3nt: TGTGCCACCAGCCCGGACGGGAAGGCACTTAATACGCAGTATTTT
d_gene: TRBD2; v_gene: TRBV15; abundance: NA; j_gene: TRBJ2-5; CDR3aa: CATTPGLAAYEQETQYF; CDR3nt: TGTGCCACTACCCCGGGACTAGCGGCATATGAACAAGAGACCCAGTACTTC
d_gene: NA; v_gene: TRBV4-2; abundance: NA; j_gene: TRBJ2-1; CDR3aa: CASSPSPGRNYNEQFF; CDR3nt: TGTGCCAGCAGCCCATCTCCGGGACGAAACTACAATGAGCAGTTCTTC
d_gene: NA; v_gene: TRBV7-6; abundance: few; j_gene: TRBJ2-5; CDR3aa: CASKVAAQETQYF; CDR3nt: TGTGCCAGCAAGGTAGCGGCGCAAGAGACCCAGTACTTC
d_gene: NA; v_gene: TRBV6-6; abundance: many; j_gene: TRBJ2-5; CDR3aa: CATRSRTYQETQYF; CDR3nt: TGTGCCACCCGAAGCAGGACATACCAAGAGACCCAGTACTTC
d_gene: NA; v_gene: TRBV2; abundance: NA; j_gene: TRBJ2-1; CDR3aa: CASTVNNEQFF; CDR3nt: TGTGCCAGCACGGTCAACAATGAGCAGTTCTTC
d_gene: TRBD2; v_gene: TRBV12-3/TRBV12-4; abundance: few; j_gene: TRBJ2-1; CDR3aa: CASSFIGTSGRGEQFF; CDR3nt: TGTGCCAGCAGTTTTATAGGGACTAGCGGGAGAGGTGAGCAGTTCTTC
d_gene: NA; v_gene: TRBV12-3/TRBV12-4; abundance: few; j_gene: TRBJ1-1; CDR3aa: CASSLRYGTMNTEAFF; CDR3nt: TGTGCCAGCAGTTTAAGGTACGGGACTATGAACACTGAAGCTTTCTTT
d_gene: NA; v_gene: TRBV28; abundance: NA; j_gene: TRBJ2-5; CDR3aa: CASIRPGVETQYF; CDR3nt: TGTGCCAGCATCCGCCCCGGGGTGGAGACCCAGTACTTC
d_gene: NA; v_gene: TRBV6-1; abundance: NA; j_gene: TRBJ2-2; CDR3aa: CASVGRSPTGELFF; CDR3nt: TGTGCCAGCGTCGGGCGGAGCCCAACCGGGGAGCTGTTTTTT
d_gene: TRBD1; v_gene: TRBV20-1; abundance: many; j_gene: TRBJ2-5; CDR3aa: CSTGDGETQYF; CDR3nt: TGCAGTACAGGGGATGGAGAGACCCAGTACTTC
d_gene: NA; v_gene: TRBV28; abundance: many; j_gene: TRBJ2-7; CDR3aa: CATAPPGEQYF; CDR3nt: TGTGCCACCGCCCCCCCGGGGGAGCAGTACTTC
d_gene: NA; v_gene: TRBV29-1; abundance: few; j_gene: TRBJ1-1; CDR3aa: CSVRGGGNTEAFF; CDR3nt: TGCAGCGTTAGAGGAGGGGGGAACACTGAAGCTTTCTTT
d_gene: NA; v_gene: TRBV12-3/TRBV12-4; abundance: few; j_gene: TRBJ2-1; CDR3aa: CASTPSAVYNEQFF; CDR3nt: TGTGCCAGCACCCCCAGCGCCGTTTACAATGAGCAGTTCTTC
d_gene: NA; v_gene: TRBV20-1; abundance: NA; j_gene: TRBJ1-2; CDR3aa: CSAVQGQGQIYGYTF; CDR3nt: TGCAGTGCTGTCCAGGGCCAGGGGCAGATCTATGGCTACACCTTC
d_gene: TRBD2; v_gene: TRBV10-3; abundance: few; j_gene: TRBJ2-7; CDR3aa: CAISPELGGAYEQYF; CDR3nt: TGTGCCATCAGCCCTGAATTGGGGGGGGCCTACGAGCAGTACTTC
d_gene: TRBD1; v_gene: TRBV12-3/TRBV12-4; abundance: many; j_gene: TRBJ1-2; CDR3aa: CASTSGGYGYTF; CDR3nt: TGTGCCAGCACCTCAGGGGGTTATGGCTACACCTTC
d_gene: TRBD1; v_gene: TRBV4-1; abundance: NA; j_gene: TRBJ2-5; CDR3aa: CASSFRDRGLLETQYF; CDR3nt: TGCGCCAGCAGCTTTCGGGACAGGGGTCTTCTTGAGACCCAGTACTTC
d_gene: NA; v_gene: TRBV4-1; abundance: NA; j_gene: TRBJ1-5; CDR3aa: CASSHSTDLGQPQHF; CDR3nt: TGCGCCAGCAGTCACTCGACAGACCTTGGACAGCCCCAGCATTTT
d_gene: NA; v_gene: TRBV6-5; abundance: few; j_gene: TRBJ2-5; CDR3aa: CASSYDGGAGSTQYF; CDR3nt: TGTGCCAGCAGTTACGATGGGGGAGCCGGGTCGACCCAGTACTTC
d_gene: NA; v_gene: TRBV14; abundance: few; j_gene: TRBJ2-6; CDR3aa: CASSQGRPSGANVLTF; CDR3nt: TGTGCCAGCAGCCAAGGGCGACCTTCTGGGGCCAACGTCCTGACTTTC
d_gene: TRBD2; v_gene: TRBV5-6; abundance: NA; j_gene: TRBJ2-5; CDR3aa: CASSLFGLWTSGKETQYF; CDR3nt: TGTGCCAGCTCCCTCTTCGGACTGTGGACTAGCGGGAAAGAGACCCAGTACTTC
d_gene: NA; v_gene: TRBV12-3/TRBV12-4; abundance: NA; j_gene: TRBJ2-7; CDR3aa: CASSLMGAFYEQYF; CDR3nt: TGTGCCAGCAGTTTAATGGGAGCGTTCTACGAGCAGTACTTC
d_gene: TRBD2; v_gene: TRBV20-1; abundance: NA; j_gene: TRBJ2-1; CDR3aa: CSASEYSGGYNEQFF; CDR3nt: TGCAGTGCTAGTGAGTATAGCGGGGGATACAATGAGCAGTTCTTC
d_gene: NA; v_gene: TRBV10-3; abundance: NA; j_gene: TRBJ2-7; CDR3aa: CAISESTRPIPFYEQYF; CDR3nt: TGTGCCATCAGTGAGTCGACTAGGCCCATCCCCTTCTACGAGCAGTACTTC
d_gene: NA; v_gene: TRBV7-9; abundance: few; j_gene: TRBJ2-3; CDR3aa: CASRFRGTDTQYF; CDR3nt: TGTGCCAGCAGGTTCAGAGGCACAGATACGCAGTATTTT
d_gene: NA; v_gene: TRBV6-5; abundance: NA; j_gene: TRBJ1-2; CDR3aa: CASSLQERHYGYTF; CDR3nt: TGTGCCAGCAGTTTACAGGAAAGGCACTATGGCTACACCTTC
d_gene: NA; v_gene: TRBV29-1; abundance: NA; j_gene: TRBJ2-1; CDR3aa: CSVPRGSEQFF; CDR3nt: TGCAGCGTTCCCCGGGGCAGTGAGCAGTTCTTC
d_gene: TRBD2; v_gene: TRBV7-2; abundance: many; j_gene: TRBJ2-1; CDR3aa: CASSPGTSYNEQFF; CDR3nt: TGTGCCAGCAGCCCCGGGACTAGTTACAATGAGCAGTTCTTC
d_gene: NA; v_gene: TRBV6-4; abundance: NA; j_gene: TRBJ2-3; CDR3aa: CASSETQGQDTQYF; CDR3nt: TGTGCCAGCAGTGAAACGCAGGGGCAAGATACGCAGTATTTT
d_gene: TRBD1; v_gene: TRBV28; abundance: few; j_gene: TRBJ2-5; CDR3aa: CASSGGTEQETQYF; CDR3nt: TGTGCCAGCAGTGGTGGGACAGAGCAAGAGACCCAGTACTTC